This T cell receptor beta chain was captured in a study of shared clonotypes between healthy human individuals. Study as a whole: Each donor's CD4 naive and CD4 memory cells filled three plates apiece, CD8 naive two, and CD8 memory one.

Terminally differentiated effector memory CD45RA+ cells were left out of the naive CD8 fraction, which was CD45RO-negative and positively selected for CCR7. Concerning this clone itself: This same CDR3 is encoded by further DNA sequences in the sample.

Per the original methods: ImmunoSEQ yielded junction-only sequences lacking quality scores, so filtering differed. Clones were sequenced by immunoSEQ multiplex PCR, and TCRdb holds only the in-frame ones, with some missing. D and trimming come from the DNA, and the V and J calls and clone size come from that table. The table lists around 1.9 million clones, 90% to 95% of them singletons. This CDR3 contains 11 residues. The germline V and J ends were trimmed by 5 bases and 4 bases, with 6 bases remaining between them. In germline, CDR1 is MDHEN, CDR2 SYDVKM. Input material: naive CD8+ T cells from PBMCs. The sequence came from a man aged 18 to 29 in good health. Some clones in this sample may be carry-over from other donors' samples. V gene TRBV28 combines with J gene TRBJ2-7; D gene ambiguous. The CDR3 is CASSPDYEQYF. DNA for the CDR3: TGTGCCAGCAGTCCCGATTACGAGCAGTACTTC.